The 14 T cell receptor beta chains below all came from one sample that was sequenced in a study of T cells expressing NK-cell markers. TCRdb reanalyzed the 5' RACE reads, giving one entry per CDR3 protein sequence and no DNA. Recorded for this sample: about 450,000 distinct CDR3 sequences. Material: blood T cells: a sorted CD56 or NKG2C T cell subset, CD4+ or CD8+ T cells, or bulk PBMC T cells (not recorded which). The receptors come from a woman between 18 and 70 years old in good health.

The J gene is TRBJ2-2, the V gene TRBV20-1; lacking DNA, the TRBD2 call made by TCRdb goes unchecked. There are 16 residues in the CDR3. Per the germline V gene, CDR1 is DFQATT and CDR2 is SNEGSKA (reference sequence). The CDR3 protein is CSAPRTSGRSTGELFF.

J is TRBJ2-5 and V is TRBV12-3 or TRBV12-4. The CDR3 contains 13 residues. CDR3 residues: CASSLSGIETQYF.

CDR3 region: CASSQAGGGYTF. The chain carries TRBV4-1 and TRBJ1-2. CDR1 and CDR2 (germline): MGHRA, YSYEKL. This CDR3 contains 12 residues.

This CDR3 reads CASSLPWEGALETQYF. This chain links TRBV6-2 or TRBV6-3 with TRBJ2-5; with no DNA, the TCRdb D assignment of TRBD1 cannot be verified. This CDR3 is built from 16 residues. Germline loops: CDR1 MNHEY, CDR2 SVGEGT.

CDR3 region: CASSYKGPPGNTIYF. The rearrangement joins TRBV6-5 to TRBJ1-3. The CDR3 totals 15 residues. Per germline, CDR1 MNHEY and CDR2 SVGAGI.

CDR3 amino acids: CASVSPYRTGKQFF. The chain couples TRBV28 to TRBJ2-1; TCRdb returns TRBD1, unconfirmable since there is no DNA. CDR3 length: 14 amino acids. Germline V lookup: CDR1 MDHEN, CDR2 SYDVKM.

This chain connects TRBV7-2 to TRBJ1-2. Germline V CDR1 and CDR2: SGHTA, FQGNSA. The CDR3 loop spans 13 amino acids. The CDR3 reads CASSLTQYYGYTF. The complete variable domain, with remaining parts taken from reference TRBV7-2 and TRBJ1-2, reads GAGVSQSPSNKVTEKGKDVELRCDPISGHTALYWYRQSLGQGLEFLIYFQGNSAPDKSGLPSDRFSAERTGGSVSTLTIQRTQQEDSAVYLCASSLTQYYGYTFGSGTRLTVV.

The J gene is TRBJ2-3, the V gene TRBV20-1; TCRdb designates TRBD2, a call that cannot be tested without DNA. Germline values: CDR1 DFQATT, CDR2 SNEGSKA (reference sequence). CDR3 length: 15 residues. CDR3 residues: CSARRGGPSRDTQYF.

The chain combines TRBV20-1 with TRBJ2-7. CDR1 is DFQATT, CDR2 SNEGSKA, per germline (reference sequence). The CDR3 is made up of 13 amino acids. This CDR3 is CSVLDLSSYEQYF.

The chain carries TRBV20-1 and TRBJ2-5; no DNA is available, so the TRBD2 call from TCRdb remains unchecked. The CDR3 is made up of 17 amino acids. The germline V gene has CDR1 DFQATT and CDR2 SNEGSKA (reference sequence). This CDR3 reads CSAPRLKGLQYQETQYF.

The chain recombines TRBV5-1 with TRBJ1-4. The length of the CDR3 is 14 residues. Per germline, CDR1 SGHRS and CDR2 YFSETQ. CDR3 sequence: CASSLDKPNEKLFF.

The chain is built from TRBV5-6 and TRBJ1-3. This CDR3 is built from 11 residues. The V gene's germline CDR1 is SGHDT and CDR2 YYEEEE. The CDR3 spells CASILGHTIYF.

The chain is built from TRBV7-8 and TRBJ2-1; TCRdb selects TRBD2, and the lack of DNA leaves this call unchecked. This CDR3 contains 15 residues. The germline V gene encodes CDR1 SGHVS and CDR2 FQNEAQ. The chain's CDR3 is CASSRSGGVIDEQFF.

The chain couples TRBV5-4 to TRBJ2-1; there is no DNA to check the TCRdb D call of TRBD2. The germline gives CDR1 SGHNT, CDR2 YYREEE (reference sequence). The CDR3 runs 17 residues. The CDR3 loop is CASSSLGTSGGDNEQFF. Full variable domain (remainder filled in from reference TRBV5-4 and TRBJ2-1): ETGVTQSPTHLIKTRGQQVTLRCSSQSGHNTVSWYQQALGQGPQFIFQYYREEENGRGNFPPRFSGLQFPNYSSELNVNALELDDSALYLCASSSLGTSGGDNEQFFGPGTRLTVL.